This record concerns one T cell receptor beta chain sequence. Its antigen is still unknown. The data derive from a study of T cell repertoires in cytomegalovirus infection. The study's findings and limits: The cumulative frequency of public TCR beta families distinguished individuals who carried CMV together with the relevant HLA. CMV-specific HLA-C-restricted TCR beta clonotypes dominated the ex vivo response.

This CDR3 is 12 amino acids long. Per germline, CDR1 SGHDT and CDR2 YYEEEE. Trimming removed 1 base from V and 7 bases from J, with 8 bases in between. One entry per CDR3 protein, called by TCRdb with MiXCR from the reads. The repertoire has about 70,000 distinct CDR3 sequences, 20% of them found once; the top ten carry 55% to 75%. The input for sequencing was CD8+ T cells from cultured PBMCs, taken from culture after CMV antigen stimulation. The J gene is TRBJ2-5, the V gene TRBV5-6; D may be TRBD1 (6 bases). This receptor was taken from a human donor in good health (CMV status not recorded). Some clones in this sample may be carry-over from other donors' samples. Here the CDR3 reads CASSLQGGTQYF. Here the CDR3 DNA reads TGTGCCAGCAGCTTGCAAGGGGGGACCCAGTACTTC.